These 13 T cell receptor beta chains share one sample of origin, sequenced in a study of low-dose radiotherapy and immunotherapy resistance in tumors. TRAV- and TRBV-specific primers, spanning alpha and beta chains, primed first-strand cDNA. PCR amplification of the TCRs was performed with Phusion for 20 to 25 PCR cycles, and it relied on a constant-region primer together with a V-primer adapter. TCRdb re-analysed the reads in MiXCR, keeping a single row per CDR3 protein. Of about 60,000 distinct CDR3 sequences listed, almost 25% are singletons. Time point in this sample: before trial treatment. Sequenced material: PBMCs, taken before treatment. Source of these receptors: a male donor with prostate cancer.

About this clonotype: This is likely an artifact of a read error, given a far larger clone one base away. The chain links TRBV25-1 to TRBJ2-1, with D perhaps being TRBD1 or TRBD2 (5 bases each). Germline lookup yields CDR1 MGHDK and CDR2 SYGVNS. This CDR3 contains 15 residues. The V and J ends lost 3 bases and 13 bases respectively, with 22 bases between them. The CDR3 nucleotides read TGTGCCAGCAGTGAGGGGGTTGCTAGAGGGGAGACCCAGTTCTTC. It specifies CASSEGVARGETQFF. The full variable domain, completed using reference TRBV25-1 and TRBJ2-1, is EADIYQTPRYLVIGTGKKITLECSQTMGHDKMYWYQQDPGMELHLIHYSYGVNSTEKGDLSSESTVSRIRTEHFPLTLESARPSHTSQYLCASSEGVARGETQFFGPGTRLTVL.

The chain has TRBV20-1 and TRBJ2-3; a weak D match, TRBD2 (7 bases). The V gene's germline CDR1 is DFQATT and CDR2 SNEGSKA (reference sequence). This CDR3 is 15 amino acids long. The V end was cut by 3 bases, the J end by 0 bases, with 13 bases between. In DNA form, the CDR3 reads TGCAGTGCTAGTGAACGGGGGGCCAGCACAGATACGCAGTATTTT. Translating it yields CSASERGASTDTQYF.

The chain has TRBV9 and TRBJ2-1, with 7 bases matching TRBD2. The ends lost 2 bases at V and 0 bases at J; junction bases unmatched: 5. CDR1 is SGDLS, CDR2 YYNGEE, per germline. CDR3 length: 16 residues. DNA for the CDR3: TGTGCCAGCAGCGTCAACGGGGGGAGCTCCTACAATGAGCAGTTCTTC. Translation: CASSVNGGSSYNEQFF. The complete variable domain, with remaining parts taken from reference TRBV9 and TRBJ2-1, reads DSGVTQTPKHLITATGQRVTLRCSPRSGDLSVYWYQQSLDQGLQFLIQYYNGEERAKGNILERFSAQQFPDLHSELNLSSLELGDSALYFCASSVNGGSSYNEQFFGPGTRLTVL.

This clonotype has ten or more counts. The genes are TRBV7-7 and TRBJ2-7; D possibly corresponds to TRBD1 (5 bases). This CDR3 is built from 17 residues. With 6 bases removed from V and 3 bases from J, the gap between germline ends came to 24 bases. The germline V gene has CDR1 SSHAT and CDR2 FNYEAQ (reference sequence). CDR3 amino acids: CASSPSWSQGSVYEQYF. CDR3 sequence (DNA): TGTGCCAGCAGTCCAAGTTGGAGCCAGGGCAGCGTCTACGAGCAGTACTTC.

The chain links TRBV6-1 to TRBJ2-6, with D tentatively TRBD1 (5 bases). The CDR3 is made up of 17 amino acids. CDR1 is MNHNS, CDR2 SASEGT, per germline. With 5 bases removed from V and 0 bases from J, the gap between germline ends came to 14 bases. In DNA form, the CDR3 reads TGTGCCAGCAGTCCATACGACAGCATCTCTGGGGCCAACGTCCTGACTTTC. It yields the protein CASSPYDSISGANVLTF.

This chain connects TRBV25-1 to TRBJ2-3, with 7 bases matching TRBD2. Germline trimming cut 2 bases from V and 3 bases from J; bases unmatched to any gene: 5. Germline V gene data show CDR1 as MGHDK and CDR2 as SYGVNS. The CDR3 extends over 15 amino acids. The CDR3 sequence: CASSEEGTTTDTQYF. The DNA of the CDR3 is TGTGCCAGCAGTGAAGAAGGGACTACAACAGATACGCAGTATTTT.

The table lists this clonotype with many counts. This chain links TRBV7-8 with TRBJ2-1, with 16 bases matching TRBD2. The trim removed 0 bases at V and 2 bases at J, leaving 7 bases unmatched. Looked up from germline, CDR1 is SGHVS and CDR2 is FQNEAQ. The CDR3 length is 20 residues. CDR3 nucleotide sequence: TGTGCCAGCAGCTTAGCGGAGGGGACTAGCGGGAGGGCAACCTACAATGAGCAGTTCTTC. Translation: CASSLAEGTSGRATYNEQFF.

This clonotype was recorded many times. CDR3 residues: CASSPGGQEDTQYF. Written as DNA, the CDR3 is TGTGCCAGCAGCCCCGGGGGCCAGGAAGATACGCAGTATTTT. V usage is TRBV7-9 and J usage is TRBJ2-3, with D perhaps assigned TRBD1 or TRBD2 (6 bases each). CDR3 length: 14 residues. CDR1 and CDR2 (germline): SEHNR, FQNEAQ (reference sequence). Trimming removed 5 bases at V and 5 bases at J, with 14 bases between. The whole variable domain, filled in from reference TRBV7-9 and TRBJ2-3, reads DTGVSQNPRHKITKRGQNVTFRCDPISEHNRLYWYRQTLGQGPEFLTYFQNEAQLEKSRLLSDRFSAERPKGSFSTLEIQRTEQGDSAMYLCASSPGGQEDTQYFGPGTRLTVL.

The sample holds many counts of this clonotype. The chain employs TRBV6-2 or TRBV6-3 and TRBJ2-1; D not resolved. Trimming stripped 0 bases from V and 5 bases from J, with 17 bases between. The V gene's germline CDR1 is MNHEY and CDR2 SVGEGT. This CDR3 spans 17 amino acids. This CDR3 is CASSYSRVWGWDNEQFF. In DNA form, the CDR3 reads TGTGCCAGCAGTTACTCCAGAGTCTGGGGTTGGGACAATGAGCAGTTCTTC.

This clonotype came up many times. The chain recombines TRBV9 with TRBJ2-1; 9 nucleotides line up with TRBD2. CDR1 SGDLS and CDR2 YYNGEE come from the germline V gene. The J segment lost 1 base and the V segment lost 2 bases, leaving 7 bases of the junction unmatched. This CDR3 contains 17 residues. For the CDR3, the DNA is TGTGCCAGCAGCGTTTTGACTAGCGGTTCATCCTACAATGAGCAGTTCTTC. Its translation is CASSVLTSGSSYNEQFF.

With respect to this clonotype: The likely explanation is a read error, given a far larger clone one base away. The chain couples TRBV12-5 to TRBJ2-4; D call uncertain. The CDR3 extends over 13 amino acids. Looked up from germline, CDR1 is LGHNT and CDR2 is FRNRAP. The CDR3 loop is CAGSPLGENIQYF. CDR3 nucleotides: TGTGCCGGCAGTCCTCTTGGGGAAAACATTCAGTACTTC.

This clonotype has just a few counts. The chain is built from TRBV11-2 and TRBJ2-5, with TRBD2 matching 10 bases. Germline CDR1 SGHAT, CDR2 FQNNGV. The trim removed 6 bases at V and 7 bases at J, leaving 11 bases unmatched. The CDR3 runs to 15 residues. The CDR3 loop is CASSPTGLAAGTQYF. DNA for the CDR3: TGTGCCAGCAGTCCCACCGGACTAGCGGCCGGGACCCAGTACTTC.

V gene TRBV29-1 combines with J gene TRBJ2-7; TRBD2 matches 13 bases. Per the germline V gene, CDR1 is SQVTM and CDR2 is ANQGSEA. V was pared by 7 bases and J by 4 bases, with 4 bases of the junction left unmatched. This CDR3 contains 13 residues. The DNA for the CDR3 is TGCAGCGCCCGGACTAGCGGGAGTTACGAGCAGTACTTC. Translated, it gives CSARTSGSYEQYF.